Presented here are 4 T cell receptor beta chains from one specimen sequenced in a study of human T cells and chemical hapten exposure. Time point noted: patch test 1, 2 weeks after DPC sensitization. Documented treatment: therapeutic diphenylcyclopropenone sensitization with weekly scalp DPC. MiXCR, run by TCRdb on the RACE reads, gives a single entry per CDR3 protein. The table records roughly 180,000 distinct CDR3 sequences, approximately 20% of them present only once. This specimen consisted of whole blood, obtained in connection with sensitization to the hapten diphenylcyclopropenone (DPC). The origin of the receptors is a woman between 50 and 59 years old with alopecia areata. Some clones in this sample may be carry-over from other donors' samples.

This clonotype has a handful of counts. This chain uses TRBV27 with TRBJ2-6, with D maybe TRBD2 (6 bases). V was shortened by 5 bases and J by 2 bases, with 10 bases between the two germline ends. The germline CDR1 and CDR2 sequences are MNHEY and SMNVEV (reference sequence). The CDR3 has 15 residues. The CDR3 loop is CASSMEGAGANVLTF. The CDR3, as DNA: TGTGCCAGCAGTATGGAGGGAGCTGGGGCCAACGTCCTGACTTTC.

There are a few counts of this clonotype. CDR3 in DNA: TGCGCCAGCAGCTTGGCCGGTCGGGCAGATACGCAGTATTTT. Amino acid sequence: CASSLAGRADTQYF. The V call is TRBV5-1, the J call TRBJ2-3; D gene uncertain. V was shortened by 0 bases and J by 4 bases, with 9 bases between the two germline ends. CDR1 and CDR2 (germline): SGHRS, YFSETQ. There are 14 residues in the CDR3.

This clonotype was detected a few times. The rearrangement uses TRBV20-1 and TRBJ1-5; a weak D match, TRBD1 (6 bases). The CDR3 contains 13 residues. V lost 6 bases and J lost 2, with 11 bases in between. CDR1 is DFQATT and CDR2 is SNEGSKA in the germline V gene (reference sequence). The CDR3 DNA is TGCAGTGCCAACAGGGTTGGCAATCAGCCCCAGCATTTT. Protein: CSANRVGNQPQHF.

This clonotype was observed a handful of times. V gene TRBV6-5 combines with J gene TRBJ2-2, with D perhaps matching TRBD1 (5 bases). Deletions cut 6 bases from V and 5 bases from J, with 16 bases between. CDR1 and CDR2 from the germline V gene are MNHEY and SVGAGI. CDR3 size: 15 residues. The CDR3 sequence is CASSLLQGYTGELFF. CDR3 nucleotide sequence: TGTGCCAGCAGCCTACTTCAGGGCTATACCGGGGAGCTGTTTTTT.